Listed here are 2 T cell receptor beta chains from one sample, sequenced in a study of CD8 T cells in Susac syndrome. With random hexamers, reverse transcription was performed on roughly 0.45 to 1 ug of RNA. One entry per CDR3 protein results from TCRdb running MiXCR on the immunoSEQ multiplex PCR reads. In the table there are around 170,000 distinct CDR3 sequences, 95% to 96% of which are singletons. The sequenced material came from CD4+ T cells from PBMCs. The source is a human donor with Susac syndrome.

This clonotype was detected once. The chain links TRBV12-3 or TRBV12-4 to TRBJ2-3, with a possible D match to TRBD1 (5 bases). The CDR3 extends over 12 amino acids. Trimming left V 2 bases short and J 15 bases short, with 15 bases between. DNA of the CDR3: TGTGCCAGCAGTTTACCAGGGAAGGGAATTTATTTT. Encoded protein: CASSLPGKGIYF.

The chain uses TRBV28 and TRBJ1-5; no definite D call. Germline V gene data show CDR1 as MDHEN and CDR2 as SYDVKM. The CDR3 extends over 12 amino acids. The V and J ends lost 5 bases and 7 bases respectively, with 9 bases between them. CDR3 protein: CASSIIHQPQHF. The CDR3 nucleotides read TGTGCCAGCAGTATAATCCACCAGCCCCAGCATTTT.